This T cell receptor (beta chain) came from a study of naive and memory T cell subsets. General observations from the study: Potentially, T cell activation and differentiation skew this RNA-based measurement.

Only a few counts were recorded for this clonotype. Its matching antigen is unknown. Germline V gene sequence: CDR1 SGHKS, CDR2 YYEKEE (reference sequence). J was trimmed by 4 bases and V by 0 bases; bases with no gene match: 2. The CDR3 is 14 amino acids. Four PCR rounds used nested alpha and beta constant region primers plus the SP2 primer. Alpha and beta constant region primers primed reverse transcription for blood and skin samples. TCRdb itself ran the 5' RACE reads through MiXCR, one entry per CDR3 protein. The table shows roughly 48,000 distinct CDR3 sequences, with over 3.5% occurring only once. TCR cDNA received a 3' ligated oligonucleotide that carried a UMI. Whole blood, 2.5 ml, came from adult healthy volunteers. Unsorted total RNA, about 1 to 1000 ng, was DNase treated before reverse transcription.

This sequence joins TRBV5-5 and TRBJ2-3; 7 nucleotides align to TRBD2. The clonotype was recovered from a female donor in good health. CDR3 residues: CASSLGGSSDTQYF. The CDR3, as DNA: TGTGCCAGCAGCTTGGGCGGGAGCTCAGATACGCAGTATTTT.